The T cell receptor beta chain described here comes from a study of control samples from healthy donors and cancer patients. Assay: immunoSEQ multiplex PCR; the TCRdb copy retains only in-frame clones and omits some. The sample includes tens of thousands of clones, less than 85% seen only once; the top ten take about 36%. Trimming at V came to 3 bases and at J to 3 bases, leaving 4 bases not matched to a gene. CDR1 and CDR2 (germline): SGDLS, YYNGEE. CDR3 length: 15 residues. This TCR derives from a man aged 70-80 years with lung cancer. What was sequenced was PBMCs. The rearrangement uses TRBV9 and TRBJ2-2; TRBD1 matches 8 bases. CDR3 loop: CASSAQGADTGELFF. CDR3 in DNA: TGTGCCAGCAGCGCTCAGGGGGCTGACACCGGGGAGCTGTTTTTT.